Listed below are T cell receptor beta chains from one sample, sequenced in a study of T cell responses to AZD1222 COVID-19 vaccine. Data came from immunoSEQ multiplex PCR; TCRdb stores just in-frame clones and leaves some out. The profile shows about 97,000 clones, approximately 88% of them singletons. The input for sequencing was peripheral blood, taken on day 0 of AZD1222 vaccination. The receptors stem from an adult in good health. Both conserved end residues are part of each CDR3. Each record gives: clone size, V gene, J gene, D gene, CDR3 DNA, CDR3 protein. D genes are given only for firm matches. Not every row has a clone size; where given, it reads once, few, many or a size class.

abundance: .
v_gene: TRBV3-1/TRBV3-2
j_gene: TRBJ1-5
d_gene: .
CDR3nt: TGTGCCAGCAGCCAAAAGGGGGGGCCCCAGCATTTT
CDR3aa: CASSQKGGPQHF

abundance: few
v_gene: TRBV10-1
j_gene: TRBJ1-5
d_gene: TRBD1
CDR3nt: TGCGCCAGCAGCCGGGACAGGGACCAGCCCCAGCATTTT
CDR3aa: CASSRDRDQPQHF

abundance: once
v_gene: TRBV2
j_gene: TRBJ2-5
d_gene: .
CDR3nt: TGTGCCAGCAAGATCCAGTTACAAGAGACCCAGTACTTC
CDR3aa: CASKIQLQETQYF

abundance: .
v_gene: TRBV5-1
j_gene: TRBJ2-1
d_gene: .
CDR3nt: TGCGCCAGCAGCTTGGGGTCTAGCGTTCTAAATGAGCAGTTCTTC
CDR3aa: CASSLGSSVLNEQFF

abundance: .
v_gene: TRBV11-1
j_gene: TRBJ2-7
d_gene: .
CDR3nt: TGTGCCAGCAGCTTAGGAAGGACTGCTGCCTACGAGCAGTACTTC
CDR3aa: CASSLGRTAAYEQYF

abundance: once
v_gene: TRBV5-6
j_gene: TRBJ1-2
d_gene: .
CDR3nt: TGTGCCAGCAGCTTGTTACGACAAACCGGGAGGTACTATGGCTACACCTTC
CDR3aa: CASSLLRQTGRYYGYTF

abundance: few
v_gene: TRBV7-6
j_gene: TRBJ2-1
d_gene: TRBD2
CDR3nt: TGTGCCAGCAGCTTAGAAGCGGGGAGCTCCTACAATGAGCAGTTCTTC
CDR3aa: CASSLEAGSSYNEQFF

abundance: .
v_gene: TRBV14
j_gene: TRBJ2-5
d_gene: .
CDR3nt: TGTGCCAGCAGCCAAGGACGTAAAGAGACCCAGTACTTC
CDR3aa: CASSQGRKETQYF

abundance: .
v_gene: TRBV21-1
j_gene: TRBJ1-2
d_gene: .
CDR3nt: TGTGCCAGCAGCCTAAGGGGGAAGGAGACAGACCTTGGCTACACCTTC
CDR3aa: CASSLRGKETDLGYTF

abundance: .
v_gene: TRBV7-3
j_gene: TRBJ2-7
d_gene: TRBD1
CDR3nt: TGTGCCAGCAGCTTATCTTCAGGGGGCGGCTACGAGCAGTACTTC
CDR3aa: CASSLSSGGGYEQYF

abundance: .
v_gene: TRBV18
j_gene: TRBJ2-2
d_gene: TRBD1
CDR3nt: TGTGCCAGCGGGACAGGTTCGGACACCGGGGAGCTGTTTTTT
CDR3aa: CASGTGSDTGELFF

abundance: .
v_gene: TRBV29-1
j_gene: TRBJ2-1
d_gene: .
CDR3nt: TGCAGCGTTAGTGGTGGGAGACAATACAATGAGCAGTTCTTC
CDR3aa: CSVSGGRQYNEQFF

abundance: few
v_gene: TRBV14
j_gene: TRBJ1-6
d_gene: .
CDR3nt: TGTGCCAGCAGCCCGCAAAGGGGAATACAAACGCGTAATTCACCCCTCCACTTT
CDR3aa: CASSPQRGIQTRNSPLHF

abundance: .
v_gene: TRBV7-2
j_gene: TRBJ1-3
d_gene: .
CDR3nt: TGTGCCAGCAGCTTAGAGGGATACGGAAGAAACACCATATATTTT
CDR3aa: CASSLEGYGRNTIYF

abundance: .
v_gene: TRBV4-3
j_gene: TRBJ1-1
d_gene: .
CDR3nt: TGCGCCAGCAGCCAAGACCCCACCATCAGGAACACTGAAGCTTTCTTT
CDR3aa: CASSQDPTIRNTEAFF

abundance: .
v_gene: TRBV6-2/TRBV6-3
j_gene: TRBJ1-1
d_gene: .
CDR3nt: TGTGCCAGCAGCCAGGCCCTCATCCGGAACACTGAAGCTTTCTTT
CDR3aa: CASSQALIRNTEAFF

abundance: medium-sized
v_gene: TRBV19
j_gene: TRBJ2-6
d_gene: .
CDR3nt: TGTGCCAGTAGTCCCAGTTGGGGGGACTCTGGGGCCAACGTCCTGACTTTC
CDR3aa: CASSPSWGDSGANVLTF

abundance: .
v_gene: TRBV3-1/TRBV3-2
j_gene: TRBJ2-6
d_gene: TRBD2
CDR3nt: TGTGCCAGCAGCCAAGTCGCGGGGGGCCCCAACTCTGGGGCCAACGTCCTGACTTTC
CDR3aa: CASSQVAGGPNSGANVLTF

abundance: .
v_gene: TRBV15
j_gene: TRBJ2-1
d_gene: .
CDR3nt: TGTGCCACCAGCAGATTGGCGGACAATGAGCAGTTCTTC
CDR3aa: CATSRLADNEQFF

abundance: .
v_gene: TRBV19
j_gene: TRBJ1-2
d_gene: .
CDR3nt: TGTGCCAGTAGGGACAGTACTAACTATGGCTACACCTTC
CDR3aa: CASRDSTNYGYTF

abundance: .
v_gene: TRBV6-5
j_gene: TRBJ1-2
d_gene: TRBD1
CDR3nt: TGTGCCAGCAGCAGAGACGGGACAGCCTATGGCTACACCTTC
CDR3aa: CASSRDGTAYGYTF

abundance: .
v_gene: TRBV10-1
j_gene: TRBJ2-1
d_gene: .
CDR3nt: TGCGCCAGCACTCCGGGGTCGGGGCCCTACAATGAGCAGTTCTTC
CDR3aa: CASTPGSGPYNEQFF

abundance: .
v_gene: TRBV19
j_gene: TRBJ2-1
d_gene: .
CDR3nt: TGTGCCAGTAGTATCACCCTTGGGAATGAGCAGTTCTTC
CDR3aa: CASSITLGNEQFF

abundance: .
v_gene: TRBV10-3
j_gene: TRBJ1-1
d_gene: .
CDR3nt: TGTGCCATCAGTCAACCCCCGAACACTGAAGCTTTCTTT
CDR3aa: CAISQPPNTEAFF

abundance: .
v_gene: TRBV6-5
j_gene: TRBJ2-6
d_gene: .
CDR3nt: TGTGCCAGCAGTCGACAGAGCTCTGGGGCCAACGTCCTGACTTTC
CDR3aa: CASSRQSSGANVLTF

abundance: .
v_gene: TRBV20-1
j_gene: TRBJ1-6
d_gene: TRBD1
CDR3nt: TGCAGTGCTAGTGACAGGGGCACCTATAATTCACCCCTCCACTTT
CDR3aa: CSASDRGTYNSPLHF

abundance: few
v_gene: TRBV4-2
j_gene: TRBJ2-1
d_gene: TRBD2
CDR3nt: TGTGCCAGCAGCTCTGGACTAGCCGGTGAGCAGTTCTTC
CDR3aa: CASSSGLAGEQFF

abundance: .
v_gene: TRBV4-2
j_gene: TRBJ1-4
d_gene: .
CDR3nt: TGTGCCAGCAGCCAAGATTGGGGGACTAATGAAAAACTGTTTTTT
CDR3aa: CASSQDWGTNEKLFF

abundance: .
v_gene: TRBV27
j_gene: TRBJ1-2
d_gene: TRBD1
CDR3nt: TGTGCCAGCAGTCGAACGGGGACAGGACGGTCTAACTATGGCTACACCTTC
CDR3aa: CASSRTGTGRSNYGYTF

abundance: .
v_gene: TRBV24-1
j_gene: TRBJ2-7
d_gene: .
CDR3nt: TGTGCCACCAGTCCCTACGAGCAGTACTTC
CDR3aa: CATSPYEQYF

abundance: .
v_gene: TRBV9
j_gene: TRBJ1-2
d_gene: TRBD1
CDR3nt: TGTGCCAGCAGCATCGACCACAGGGGCAGCTATGGCTACACCTTC
CDR3aa: CASSIDHRGSYGYTF

abundance: .
v_gene: TRBV11-3
j_gene: TRBJ2-6
d_gene: .
CDR3nt: TGTGCCAGCAGCTTAGACTCAGGCTCTGGGGCCAACGTCCTGACTTTC
CDR3aa: CASSLDSGSGANVLTF

abundance: .
v_gene: TRBV4-3
j_gene: TRBJ2-6
d_gene: .
CDR3nt: TGCGCCAGCAGCCAAGATCGCGGATATGGGGCCAACGTCCTGACTTTC
CDR3aa: CASSQDRGYGANVLTF

abundance: .
v_gene: TRBV7-9
j_gene: TRBJ2-7
d_gene: TRBD2
CDR3nt: TGTGCCAGCAGCTCAAGATTACTAGCGGGATACGAGCAGTACTTC
CDR3aa: CASSSRLLAGYEQYF

abundance: .
v_gene: TRBV7-7
j_gene: TRBJ2-3
d_gene: TRBD1
CDR3nt: TGTGCTAGCAGCTTAGGGGACAGGGGATGGGATACGCAGTATTTT
CDR3aa: CASSLGDRGWDTQYF

abundance: few
v_gene: TRBV5-5
j_gene: TRBJ1-5
d_gene: .
CDR3nt: TGTGCCAGCAGCACGGCCGATCAGCCCCAGCATTTT
CDR3aa: CASSTADQPQHF

abundance: .
v_gene: TRBV3-1/TRBV3-2
j_gene: TRBJ2-1
d_gene: .
CDR3nt: TGTGCCAGCAGCCCCAAGGGTGGGACGCCTAAAAACAATGAGCAGTTCTTC
CDR3aa: CASSPKGGTPKNNEQFF

abundance: .
v_gene: TRBV30
j_gene: TRBJ2-2
d_gene: .
CDR3nt: TGTGCCTGGACATTAGCGGCGAACACCGGGGAGCTGTTTTTT
CDR3aa: CAWTLAANTGELFF

abundance: .
v_gene: TRBV7-7
j_gene: TRBJ2-7
d_gene: TRBD1
CDR3nt: TGTGCTAAATCTGGACAGGGGGATGGCCTGTCCTACGAGCAGTACTTC
CDR3aa: CAKSGQGDGLSYEQYF

abundance: once
v_gene: TRBV19
j_gene: TRBJ1-5
d_gene: TRBD1
CDR3nt: TGTGCCAGTAGACGGACAGGGGGCAATCAGCCCCAGCATTTT
CDR3aa: CASRRTGGNQPQHF

abundance: .
v_gene: TRBV7-9
j_gene: TRBJ2-1
d_gene: .
CDR3nt: TGTGCCAGCAGCTTAACAGGGACCAATGAGCAGTTCTTC
CDR3aa: CASSLTGTNEQFF

abundance: .
v_gene: TRBV4-1
j_gene: TRBJ1-5
d_gene: .
CDR3nt: TGCGCCAGCAGCCAAGGGACACTTCCAAATCAGCCCCAGCATTTT
CDR3aa: CASSQGTLPNQPQHF

abundance: .
v_gene: TRBV6-1
j_gene: TRBJ1-4
d_gene: .
CDR3nt: TGTGCCAGCAGTGAGAGGGAGACTGAAAAACTGTTTTTT
CDR3aa: CASSERETEKLFF

abundance: .
v_gene: TRBV19
j_gene: TRBJ1-2
d_gene: .
CDR3nt: TGTGCCAGTAGTACTGAGAGTCGGGGGATGAACTATGGCTACACCTTC
CDR3aa: CASSTESRGMNYGYTF

abundance: once
v_gene: TRBV6-5
j_gene: TRBJ2-1
d_gene: .
CDR3nt: TGTGCCAGCAAATTGACCGAGTACAATGAGCAGTTCTTC
CDR3aa: CASKLTEYNEQFF

abundance: few
v_gene: TRBV5-4
j_gene: TRBJ1-3
d_gene: TRBD1
CDR3nt: TGTGCCAGCAGCGTGGGACAGGGGACTACTGGAAACACCATATATTTT
CDR3aa: CASSVGQGTTGNTIYF

abundance: .
v_gene: TRBV2
j_gene: TRBJ1-5
d_gene: TRBD1
CDR3nt: TGTGCCAGCAGGACAGGGGTAGGGAATCAGCCCCAGCATTTT
CDR3aa: CASRTGVGNQPQHF

abundance: .
v_gene: TRBV5-1
j_gene: TRBJ1-3
d_gene: .
CDR3nt: TGCGCCAGCAGCTTGGGGGACCGGGCCTCTGGAAACACCATATATTTT
CDR3aa: CASSLGDRASGNTIYF

abundance: .
v_gene: TRBV6-4
j_gene: TRBJ2-1
d_gene: TRBD2
CDR3nt: TGTGCCAGCAGTTCACTAGCGGGAGGGCGGACAACTGAGCAGTTCTTC
CDR3aa: CASSSLAGGRTTEQFF

abundance: .
v_gene: TRBV6-5
j_gene: TRBJ2-7
d_gene: TRBD1
CDR3nt: TGTGCCAGCAGTACTCCGGGACAGGCCTACGAGCAGTACTTC
CDR3aa: CASSTPGQAYEQYF

abundance: .
v_gene: TRBV4-1
j_gene: TRBJ2-1
d_gene: TRBD2
CDR3nt: TGCGCCAGCAGCCCCTCAGGAGCGGGAGGGTACAATGAGCAGTTCTTC
CDR3aa: CASSPSGAGGYNEQFF

abundance: .
v_gene: TRBV5-4
j_gene: TRBJ2-5
d_gene: TRBD2
CDR3nt: TGTGCCAGCAGCTCCGGGACTAGCGGGGGGGCAGGAGAGACCCAGTACTTC
CDR3aa: CASSSGTSGGAGETQYF

abundance: .
v_gene: TRBV5-1
j_gene: TRBJ2-1
d_gene: .
CDR3nt: TGCGCCAGCAGCCTAAAAAATGAGCAGTTCTTC
CDR3aa: CASSLKNEQFF

abundance: once
v_gene: TRBV12-3/TRBV12-4
j_gene: TRBJ1-1
d_gene: .
CDR3nt: TGTGCCAGCAGGTCAACAGGGACTGAAGCTTTCTTT
CDR3aa: CASRSTGTEAFF

abundance: .
v_gene: TRBV19
j_gene: TRBJ1-6
d_gene: .
CDR3nt: TGTGCCAGTAGAAGTGGGGGGAGCTCCTATAATTCACCCCTCCACTTT
CDR3aa: CASRSGGSSYNSPLHF

abundance: once
v_gene: TRBV19
j_gene: TRBJ1-3
d_gene: .
CDR3nt: TGTGCCAGTAGTATTTCCTGGCTATCGGGAAACACCATATATTTT
CDR3aa: CASSISWLSGNTIYF

abundance: .
v_gene: TRBV5-1
j_gene: TRBJ2-3
d_gene: TRBD1
CDR3nt: TGCGCCAGCAGAATACAGGGGGCAAGAGATACGCAGTATTTT
CDR3aa: CASRIQGARDTQYF

abundance: .
v_gene: TRBV18
j_gene: TRBJ1-5
d_gene: .
CDR3nt: TGTGCCAGCTCACCCCAGGATAGCAATCAGCCCCAGCATTTT
CDR3aa: CASSPQDSNQPQHF

abundance: .
v_gene: TRBV12-3/TRBV12-4
j_gene: TRBJ1-1
d_gene: .
CDR3nt: TGTGCCAGCAGGGGGACCTCTGAAGCTTTCTTT
CDR3aa: CASRGTSEAFF

abundance: few
v_gene: TRBV4-3
j_gene: TRBJ2-3
d_gene: TRBD2
CDR3nt: TGCGCCAGCAGCCAAGATAGGGCTAGCGGGGGACGTACGTCATATACGCAGTATTTT
CDR3aa: CASSQDRASGGRTSYTQYF